The 30 T cell receptor beta chains below come from one sample, sequenced in a study of hypomethylating agent response in myelodysplastic syndrome. Profiled with immunoSEQ multiplex PCR; TCRdb holds only in-frame clones, not every one. The sample includes 5,500 to 8,500 clones, more than 75% of them seen just once. The sequences come from bone marrow, collected before or after starting hypomethylating agent treatment for myelodysplastic syndrome (not recorded which). Receptors were obtained from a human donor with myelodysplastic syndrome.

The rearrangement links TRBV7-2 to TRBJ1-1; TRBD1 agrees at 9 bases. The V and J ends lost 2 bases and 5 bases, in that order; junction bases with no gene match: 3. Germline CDR1 and CDR2: SGHTA and FQGNSA. This CDR3 spans 14 amino acids. The CDR3 region has the DNA TGTGCCAGCAGCTTAAGACAGGGGGTGACTGAAGCTTTCTTT. Translated, it gives CASSLRQGVTEAFF.

V usage is TRBV6-6 and J usage is TRBJ2-1; D is unresolved. The CDR3 covers 16 residues. From germline, CDR1 is MNHNY and CDR2 SVGAGI (reference sequence). V lost 4 bases to trimming and J lost 0 bases, with 13 bases between them. CDR3 bases: TGTGCCAGCAGTTCCCCCCTCTACAGCTCCTACAATGAGCAGTTCTTC. Its protein is CASSSPLYSSYNEQFF.

The V and J genes are TRBV18 and TRBJ1-5, with D perhaps TRBD1 (6 bases). CDR3 size: 13 residues. V was cut by 1 base and J by 7 bases, with 8 bases left in between. Per the germline V gene, CDR1 is KGHSH and CDR2 is LQKENI. CDR3 amino acids: CASSPQGGQPQHF. CDR3 sequence (DNA): TGTGCCAGCTCACCACAGGGGGGGCAGCCCCAGCATTTT.

The chain combines TRBV5-6 with TRBJ1-1; a possible D gene is TRBD1 (5 bases). Germline CDR1 reads SGHDT; CDR2 reads YYEEEE. V gave up 4 bases and J gave up 0 bases, with 16 bases separating them. The CDR3 contains 16 residues. The CDR3, as DNA: TGTGCCAGCAGCCGACTGGGGGAACAAATGAACACTGAAGCTTTCTTT. Its translation is CASSRLGEQMNTEAFF.

This clone occurred once. The genes are TRBV5-6 and TRBJ2-1; 8 nucleotides match TRBD2. Germline trimming cut 3 bases from V and 3 bases from J; bases unmatched to any gene: 17. In germline, CDR1 is SGHDT, CDR2 YYEEEE. The CDR3 is 19 residues long. In DNA form, the CDR3 reads TGTGCCAGCAGCTCAGAACTAGCGGCCATCCGGGAGGGCTACAATGAGCAGTTCTTC. Translated: CASSSELAAIREGYNEQFF.

This chain connects TRBV5-4 to TRBJ2-1, with 7 bases fitting TRBD2. CDR3 length: 16 amino acids. CDR1 is SGHNT and CDR2 is YYREEE in the germline V gene (reference sequence). V was clipped by 5 bases and J by 11 bases; unmatched bases: 19. The CDR3 reads CASSPGGKIEQSKQFF. The CDR3 coding sequence is TGTGCCAGCAGTCCCGGGGGGAAGATTGAACAAAGTAAGCAGTTCTTC.

This clone occurred a few times. This rearrangement joins TRBV30 to TRBJ1-5, with 7 bases matching TRBD1. The junction had 3 bases not matched to a gene; V was cut back by 3 bases and J by 1 base. CDR3 length: 14 amino acids. The germline V gene encodes CDR1 GTSNPN and CDR2 SVGIG (reference sequence). The CDR3 is CAWRVTGSNQPQHF. CDR3 DNA: TGTGCCTGGAGGGTGACAGGGAGCAATCAGCCCCAGCATTTT.

The chain employs TRBV2 and TRBJ2-5; 11 positions agree with TRBD1. The CDR3 length is 17 residues. Germline V CDR1 and CDR2: SNHLY, FYNNEI. J lost 6 bases, V lost 6 bases, and 15 bases had no gene match. This CDR3 reads CASRAGTGGVLGQTQYF. In DNA form, the CDR3 reads TGTGCCAGCAGGGCCGGGACAGGGGGAGTTCTTGGCCAGACCCAGTACTTC.

This chain uses TRBV27 with TRBJ1-6; D is uncertain. Per the germline V gene, CDR1 is MNHEY and CDR2 is SMNVEV (reference sequence). Trimming shortened V by 3 bases and J by 0 bases, and 6 bases separated the two germline ends. This CDR3 is built from 15 residues. The chain's CDR3 is CASSFSGSYNSPLHF. The CDR3 DNA reads as TGTGCCAGCAGTTTTAGCGGCTCCTATAATTCACCCCTCCACTTT.

This clone appeared a few times. The chain has TRBV9 and TRBJ2-1; a possible D gene is TRBD1 (6 bases). Germline CDR1 SGDLS, CDR2 YYNGEE. Trimming stripped 4 bases from V and 12 bases from J, with 14 bases between. CDR3 size: 12 residues. CDR3 nucleotides: TGTGCCAGCAGCCCCGGACAGATACCGCAGTTCTTC. Translation gives CASSPGQIPQFF.

The J gene is TRBJ2-1, the V gene TRBV2; no clear D gene. The CDR3 runs to 11 residues. In germline, CDR1 is SNHLY, CDR2 FYNNEI. Trimming stripped 7 bases from V and 3 bases from J, with 4 bases between. The CDR3 reads CASTSYNEQFF. DNA of the CDR3: TGTGCCAGCACTAGCTACAATGAGCAGTTCTTC.

The chain has TRBV27 and TRBJ1-1, with 8 bases lining up with TRBD1. Losses at the gene ends were 5 bases for V and 5 bases for J; bases not matched to a gene: 7. Germline values: CDR1 MNHEY, CDR2 SMNVEV (reference sequence). The CDR3 loop spans 14 amino acids. This CDR3 is CASSLGQGGTEAFF. The CDR3, as DNA: TGTGCCAGCAGTCTAGGACAGGGTGGGACTGAAGCTTTCTTT.

The rearrangement links TRBV2 to TRBJ1-5, with D possibly TRBD1 on 6 matching bases. The CDR3 contains 15 residues. Germline loops: CDR1 SNHLY, CDR2 FYNNEI. V shed 6 bases and J shed 0 bases, with 12 bases lying between them. The CDR3 DNA reads as TGTGCCAGCAGAGGACAGACTTATAGCAATCAGCCCCAGCATTTT. As protein: CASRGQTYSNQPQHF.

This sequence joins TRBV5-1 and TRBJ2-3; the match to TRBD1 covers 9 bases. Trimming cost V 2 bases and J 4 bases; bases outside gene matches: 2. CDR1 and CDR2 from the germline V gene are SGHRS and YFSETQ. This CDR3 region has 14 residues. DNA of the CDR3: TGCGCCAGCAGCTTACAGGGGGCCCCAGATACGCAGTATTTT. Residues: CASSLQGAPDTQYF.

The chain is built from TRBV19 and TRBJ2-2; D not certain. V gave up 1 base and J gave up 0 bases, with 9 bases separating them. CDR3 size: 16 residues. Germline CDR1 LNHDA, CDR2 SQIVND (reference sequence). CDR3 sequence (DNA): TGTGCCAGTAGTATAGCGGAGCTTACGAACACCGGGGAGCTGTTTTTT. This encodes CASSIAELTNTGELFF.

The chain recombines TRBV4-3 with TRBJ2-2; 12 nucleotides agree with TRBD2. Germline V gene data show CDR1 as LGHNA and CDR2 as YSLEER. This CDR3 is built from 17 residues. V lost 3 bases and J lost 3; bases outside the gene matches: 5. CDR3 sequence (DNA): TGCGCCAGCAGCCATCTCGGGACTAGCGGGTACACCGGGGAGCTGTTTTTT. This codes for CASSHLGTSGYTGELFF.

This sequence joins TRBV9 and TRBJ2-2; the D gene is possibly TRBD1 (6 bases). In germline, CDR1 is SGDLS, CDR2 YYNGEE. Trimming left V 7 bases short and J 0 bases short, with 19 bases between. The CDR3 runs 17 residues. The CDR3 spells CASADTKTGSNTGELFF. Here the CDR3 DNA reads TGTGCCAGCGCCGACACCAAAACAGGGTCGAACACCGGGGAGCTGTTTTTT.

The J gene is TRBJ2-2, the V gene TRBV18, with D hard to call. V lost 6 bases and J lost 5, with 13 bases in between. This CDR3 has 14 residues. The germline CDR1 and CDR2 sequences are KGHSH and LQKENI. CDR3 in DNA: TGTGCCAGCTCCAGAATGGATCTTACCGGGGAGCTGTTTTTT. Protein: CASSRMDLTGELFF.

This chain connects TRBV10-3 to TRBJ1-1, with D unclear. CDR3 length: 13 amino acids. Germline assignment: CDR1 ENHRY and CDR2 SYGVKD. Trimming removed 7 bases from V and 0 bases from J, with 9 bases in between. As DNA, the CDR3 is TGTGCCATCAAGTACCAACTGAACACTGAAGCTTTCTTT. Translating gives CAIKYQLNTEAFF.

J is TRBJ2-5 and V is TRBV7-9; D gene ambiguous. CDR3 length: 12 amino acids. The V gene lost 11 bases and the J gene lost 7 bases, with 17 bases spanning the gap. Germline values: CDR1 SEHNR, CDR2 FQNEAQ (reference sequence). The CDR3 spells CAPRGSRATQYF. The CDR3 region has the DNA TGTGCCCCGCGTGGCTCAAGAGCGACCCAGTACTTC.

The chain links TRBV5-5 to TRBJ2-3; D not certain. Trimming took 0 bases from V and 4 from J, leaving 9 bases between them. CDR3 length: 14 amino acids. Germline lookup yields CDR1 SGHKS and CDR2 YYEKEE (reference sequence). The CDR3 here is CASSLGPTSDTQYF. CDR3 in DNA: TGTGCCAGCAGCTTGGGTCCGACCTCAGATACGCAGTATTTT.

The V and J genes are TRBV6-6 and TRBJ1-1; D gene unclear. The ends were cut back, 0 bases at V and 11 bases at J, with 19 bases in the middle. CDR1 is MNHNY and CDR2 is SVGAGI in the germline V gene (reference sequence). This CDR3 has 15 amino acids. CDR3: CASSYSILPRTDAFF. The CDR3 region has the DNA TGTGCCAGCAGTTACTCGATACTACCGAGGACGGATGCTTTCTTT.

V usage is TRBV19 and J usage is TRBJ1-6; TRBD1 matches 11 bases. The trim removed 5 bases at V and 5 bases at J, leaving 11 bases unmatched. Germline V gene data show CDR1 as LNHDA and CDR2 as SQIVND (reference sequence). There are 18 residues in the CDR3. CDR3 region: CASSPRTGGWRDNSPLHF. CDR3 coding DNA: TGTGCCAGTAGTCCCAGGACAGGGGGCTGGAGAGATAATTCACCCCTCCACTTT.

A single count supports this clone. V gene TRBV10-3 combines with J gene TRBJ2-7, with D unclear. V was trimmed by 2 bases and J by 4 bases, leaving 3 bases between them. This CDR3 contains 11 residues. Germline CDR1 reads ENHRY; CDR2 reads SYGVKD. In nucleotides, the CDR3 is TGTGCCATCAGTGAGGGGTACGAGCAGTACGTC. It translates to CAISEGYEQYV.

The chain couples TRBV6-5 to TRBJ2-4; 8 nucleotides line up with TRBD1. Trimming took 2 bases from V and 6 from J; bases not matched to a gene: 9. This CDR3 is 16 amino acids long. CDR1 MNHEY and CDR2 SVGAGI come from the germline V gene. CDR3 DNA sequence: TGTGCCAGCAGTTACACCACAGGGACAGGAATAAACATTCAGTACTTC. Translating it yields CASSYTTGTGINIQYF.

V is TRBV10-3 and J is TRBJ2-7, with D tentatively TRBD1 (5 bases). Per the germline V gene, CDR1 is ENHRY and CDR2 is SYGVKD. This CDR3 has 13 residues. Trimming took off 3 bases at V and 2 bases at J, with 8 bases between the two ends. The CDR3 loop reads CAISETRAYEQYF. The CDR3 nucleotides are TGTGCCATCAGTGAAACCAGGGCCTACGAGCAGTACTTC.

The chain uses TRBV2 and TRBJ1-3; no definite D call. The length of the CDR3 is 15 residues. CDR1 is SNHLY, CDR2 FYNNEI, per germline. V shed 7 bases and J shed 3 bases, with 16 bases lying between them. As DNA, the CDR3 is TGTGCCAGCAATCCCCGGGCGGGGATTGGAAACACCATATATTTT. Residues: CASNPRAGIGNTIYF.

This chain links TRBV10-2 with TRBJ2-5, with D possibly being TRBD2 (5 bases). Trimming cost V 6 bases and J 2 bases, with 22 bases left between them. This CDR3 is 17 amino acids long. CDR1 is WSHSY and CDR2 is SAAADI in the germline V gene. In DNA form, the CDR3 reads TGCGCCAGCAGGCCTGGACTGGGCAACCTGCCTCAAGAGACCCAGTACTTC. It translates to CASRPGLGNLPQETQYF.

V is TRBV2 and J is TRBJ1-4; perhaps TRBD1 as D (6 bases). This CDR3 is built from 11 residues. CDR1 is SNHLY, CDR2 FYNNEI, per germline. Trimming cost V 6 bases and J 13 bases, with 12 bases left between them. For the CDR3, the DNA is TGTGCCAGCAGGGTCACAGGGAGACTGTTTTTT. It encodes CASRVTGRLFF.

V gene TRBV9 combines with J gene TRBJ1-1; 11 positions match TRBD1. The CDR3 is 16 residues long. In germline, CDR1 is SGDLS, CDR2 YYNGEE. Trimming removed 6 bases from V and 4 bases from J; junction bases left unmatched: 11. CDR3 region: CASTRTGGEEITEAFF. CDR3 DNA sequence: TGTGCCAGCACTAGGACAGGGGGCGAAGAGATCACTGAAGCTTTCTTT.